This T cell receptor (beta chain) was captured by sequencing in a study of blood T cell repertoires in COVID-19. Germline V gives CDR1 KGHSH, CDR2 LQKENI. Germline trimming cut 3 bases from V and 7 bases from J; bases unmatched to any gene: 2. CDR3 size: 14 residues. Original processing methods: Cell counts per sample came from amplifying reference gene primers. TCRdb's table, derived via immunoSEQ multiplex PCR, lists solely in-frame clones and lacks some. Clone size and the V and J calls come from that table; the DNA yielded D and trimming. This sample has 250,000 to 300,000 clones, with over 75% found just once. Among Cohort 3 donors, those recovered had two negative PCRs, clearance, or symptom resolution.

The TCR sequence derives from a man younger than 30 who had recovered from COVID-19. The J gene is TRBJ1-6, the V gene TRBV18, with 8 bases that match TRBD1. What was sequenced was PBMCs or T cells enriched from blood (not recorded which). In DNA form, the CDR3 reads TGTGCCAGCTCACCCGGGACAGGCAATTCACCCCTCCACTTT. Translated, it gives CASSPGTGNSPLHF.